This T cell receptor beta chain was identified during a study of shared clonotypes between healthy human individuals. Study-wide results and caveats: Sampling covered blood only; tissue repertoires likely differ. Estimated richness was generally greater in naive than memory subsets.

The CDR3 length is 17 residues. Germline loops: CDR1 SGHRS, CDR2 YFSETQ. Trimming removed 5 bases from V and 4 bases from J; junction bases left unmatched: 14. Comments on this clone: The antigen is not known.

Only in-frame clones appear in the TCRdb table, and some are missing; sequencing was by immunoSEQ multiplex PCR. This table holds about 580,000 clones, about 98% found once. CD45RO-negative, CCR7-positively selected cells formed the naive CD8 fraction, excluding terminally differentiated effector memory CD45RA+ cells. The receptor was derived from a man aged 30-40 years in good health. This chain connects TRBV5-1 to TRBJ2-1, with 8 bases that match TRBD2. Material: naive CD8+ T cells sorted from blood. CDR3 coding DNA: TGCGCCAGCAGTATTCACGGGGCGGGAGGACTATACAATGAGCAGTTCTTC. It encodes CASSIHGAGGLYNEQFF.